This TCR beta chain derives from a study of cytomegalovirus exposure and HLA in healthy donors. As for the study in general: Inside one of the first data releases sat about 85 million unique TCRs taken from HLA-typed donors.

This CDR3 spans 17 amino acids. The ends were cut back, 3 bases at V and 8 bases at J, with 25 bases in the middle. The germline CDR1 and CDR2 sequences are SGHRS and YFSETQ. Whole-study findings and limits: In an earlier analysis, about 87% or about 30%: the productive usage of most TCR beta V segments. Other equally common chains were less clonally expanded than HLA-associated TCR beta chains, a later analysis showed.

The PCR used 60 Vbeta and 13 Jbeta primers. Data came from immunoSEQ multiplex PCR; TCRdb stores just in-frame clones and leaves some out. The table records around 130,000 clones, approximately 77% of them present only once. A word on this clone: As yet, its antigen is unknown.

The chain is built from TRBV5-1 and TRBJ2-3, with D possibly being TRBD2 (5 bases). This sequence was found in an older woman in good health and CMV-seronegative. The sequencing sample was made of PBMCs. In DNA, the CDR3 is TGCGCCAGCAGCTCCCTGCGTGGGAGCGGAAGGTCTGGTACGCAGTATTTT. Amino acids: CASSSLRGSGRSGTQYF.